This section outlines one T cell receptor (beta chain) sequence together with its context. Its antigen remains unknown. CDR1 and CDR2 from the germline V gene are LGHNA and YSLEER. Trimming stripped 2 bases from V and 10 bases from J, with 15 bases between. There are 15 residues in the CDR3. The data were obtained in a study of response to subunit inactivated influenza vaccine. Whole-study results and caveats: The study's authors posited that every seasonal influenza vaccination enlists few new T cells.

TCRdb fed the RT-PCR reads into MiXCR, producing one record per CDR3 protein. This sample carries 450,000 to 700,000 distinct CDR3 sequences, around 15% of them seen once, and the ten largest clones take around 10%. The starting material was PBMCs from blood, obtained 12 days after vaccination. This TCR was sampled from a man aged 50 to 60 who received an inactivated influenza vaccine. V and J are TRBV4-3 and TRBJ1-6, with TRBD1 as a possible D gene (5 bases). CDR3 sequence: CASSQFGQGASPLHF. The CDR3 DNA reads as TGCGCCAGCAGCCAATTCGGGCAGGGAGCATCACCCCTCCACTTT.